Relative to its sample, the clone carrying this T cell receptor (beta chain) is medium-sized. These data originate in a study of tumor-infiltrating lymphocytes in oesophageal squamous cell carcinoma. TCRdb ran MiXCR on the PCR reads and lists one entry per CDR3 protein. The repertoire holds just under 20,000 distinct CDR3 sequences, with around 39% as singletons. The CDR3 loop spans 15 amino acids. In germline, CDR1 is SGHVS, CDR2 FNYEAQ. V was clipped by 3 bases and J by 5 bases, with 14 bases between them. Sequenced input: esophageal tumor tissue. The chain carries TRBV7-6 and TRBJ2-1, with D possibly called TRBD1 or TRBD2 (5 bases each). This receptor was identified in a male donor with esophageal squamous cell carcinoma. The CDR3 DNA is TGTGCCAGCAGCTTCGTGTACGGGACCCACAATGAGCAGTTCTTC. Translating it yields CASSFVYGTHNEQFF.